Presented here are 14 T cell receptor beta chains from one specimen sequenced in a study of Graves' ophthalmopathy and Graves' hyperthyroidism. The study amplified TCR beta CDR3 regions using RNA transcripts. HTBI-primed RT-PCR formed the first round, and a multiplex PCR formed the second. TCRdb analysed the multiplex PCR reads with MiXCR anew, one entry per CDR3 protein. The sample yields around 590,000 distinct CDR3 sequences, under 45% seen once. What was sequenced was peripheral blood or thyroid tissue (not recorded which). Source of these receptors: an adult man with Graves' hyperthyroidism.

Many counts were recorded for this clonotype. The chain carries TRBV29-1 and TRBJ1-5; 8 nucleotides align to TRBD1. CDR3 length equals 14 residues. In germline, CDR1 is SQVTM, CDR2 ANQGSEA. Unmatched junction bases numbered 5, after V lost 4 bases and J lost 3 bases. DNA of the CDR3: TGCAGCGTTGGGACAGGGATTTCCAATCAGCCCCAGCATTTT. Protein: CSVGTGISNQPQHF.

The chain joins TRBV7-6 to TRBJ2-2; 10 bases line up with TRBD2. CDR1 is SGHVS, CDR2 FNYEAQ, per germline. The ends lost 6 bases at V and 7 bases at J; junction bases unmatched: 11. This CDR3 is built from 16 residues. Here the CDR3 reads CASSEAGGPSDGELFF. CDR3 sequence (DNA): TGTGCCAGCAGTGAAGCGGGGGGGCCCTCTGACGGGGAGCTGTTTTTT.

This clonotype was counted ten times or more. The chain is built from TRBV2 and TRBJ1-2; D is unresolved. Per the germline V gene, CDR1 is SNHLY and CDR2 is FYNNEI. CDR3 length: 13 amino acids. Trimming removed 2 bases from V and 4 bases from J, with 8 bases in between. The CDR3 bases are TGTGCCAGCAGTGAACGTCAGGTCTATGGCTACACCTTC. Translating it yields CASSERQVYGYTF.

This CDR3 is CASSLRQGIRETQYF. CDR3 DNA sequence: TGTGCCAGCAGTTTGCGACAGGGTATTCGGGAGACCCAGTACTTC. This chain joins TRBV2 and TRBJ2-5, with 7 nucleotides matching TRBD1. V gave up 5 bases and J gave up 5 bases; unmatched junction bases: 11. The CDR3 has 15 residues. Germline V gives CDR1 SNHLY, CDR2 FYNNEI. Full variable domain (missing parts from reference TRBV2 and TRBJ2-5): EPEVTQTPSHQVTQMGQEVILRCVPISNHLYFYWYRQILGQKVEFLVSFYNNEISEKSEIFDDQFSVERPDGSNFTLKIRSTKLEDSAMYFCASSLRQGIRETQYFGPGTRLLVL.

This clonotype was counted only a few times. This rearrangement joins TRBV4-1 to TRBJ1-2; D is uncertain. The CDR3 has 15 amino acids. The V end lost 1 base, the J end lost 5 bases, and 14 bases lay between the germline ends. CDR1 MGHRA and CDR2 YSYEKL come from the germline V gene. CDR3 coding DNA: TGCGCCAGCAGCCAAGCGGGTGCAGATATGTATGGCTACACCTTC. Encoded protein: CASSQAGADMYGYTF.

This clonotype was recorded many times. V and J are TRBV20-1 and TRBJ2-7, with no clear D. Per germline, CDR1 DFQATT and CDR2 SNEGSKA (reference sequence). V shed 6 bases and J shed 3 bases, with 15 bases lying between them. This CDR3 is built from 13 residues. The CDR3 spells CSAPARSHYEQYF. As DNA, the CDR3 is TGCAGTGCACCGGCTCGGAGCCACTACGAGCAGTACTTC.

This clonotype was recorded many times. This sequence joins TRBV20-1 and TRBJ2-7; D is perhaps TRBD1 or TRBD2 (5 bases each). This CDR3 is built from 13 residues. Germline V lookup: CDR1 DFQATT, CDR2 SNEGSKA (reference sequence). V was shortened by 5 bases and J by 5 bases, with 16 bases between the two germline ends. DNA of the CDR3: TGCAGTGCTCCCGCGACTTGGGACCACGAGCAGTACTTC. This sequence encodes CSAPATWDHEQYF.

This clonotype was recorded many times. The V and J genes are TRBV7-9 and TRBJ2-7; 10 positions match TRBD1. The CDR3 runs 15 residues. The germline CDR1 and CDR2 sequences are SEHNR and FQNEAQ (reference sequence). Trimming took 4 bases from V and 6 from J; bases not matched to a gene: 9. CDR3 nucleotide sequence: TGTGCCAGCAGCTCGGGACAGGGGCTTTTGCTCGAGCAGTACTTC. It specifies CASSSGQGLLLEQYF.

This chain joins TRBV4-2 and TRBJ2-3, with D hard to call. V lost 6 bases to trimming and J lost 4 bases, with 8 bases between them. The CDR3 contains 12 residues. Germline V gene lookup returns CDR1 LGHNA and CDR2 YNFKEQ. DNA of the CDR3: TGTGCCAGCAGACACGCCGCAGATACGCAGTATTTT. It translates to CASRHAADTQYF.

The rearrangement uses TRBV7-9 and TRBJ1-2; no firm D call. The CDR3 has 13 residues. The V and J ends lost 6 bases and 8 bases respectively, with 16 bases between them. Germline assignment: CDR1 SEHNR and CDR2 FQNEAQ (reference sequence). CDR3 sequence reads: CASSDFSGRGYTF. The CDR3 nucleotides are TGTGCCAGCAGTGATTTCTCCGGCAGGGGCTACACCTTC.

The CDR3 DNA is TGTGCCATCAGTGAATCTGGGGATTTGTACGCCGGGGAGCAGCCCCAGCATTTT. It translates to CAISESGDLYAGEQPQHF. V is TRBV10-3 and J is TRBJ1-5; D is uncertain. The germline CDR1 and CDR2 sequences are ENHRY and SYGVKD. There are 18 residues in the CDR3. V lost 3 bases to trimming and J lost 7 bases, with 25 bases between them.

This clonotype was detected a few times. This chain uses TRBV15 with TRBJ2-7; 7 nucleotides align to TRBD2. The V segment lost 5 bases and the J segment 6 bases; nucleotides outside the gene matches: 7. The CDR3 is 13 residues long. CDR1 and CDR2 from the germline V gene are LNHNV and YYDKDF (reference sequence). CDR3: CATSGGGIAEQYF. The CDR3 DNA reads as TGTGCCACCAGCGGGGGGGGTATCGCCGAGCAGTACTTC.

This clonotype has at least ten counts. V usage is TRBV24-1 and J usage is TRBJ2-5; TRBD2 might be the D (6 bases). Germline CDR1 is KGHDR and CDR2 is SFDVKD. The CDR3 covers 12 residues. With 4 bases removed from V and 7 bases from J, the gap between germline ends came to 9 bases. The chain's CDR3 is CATSEEGATQYF. The CDR3 bases are TGTGCCACCAGTGAGGAGGGTGCGACCCAGTACTTC.

This chain uses TRBV12-3 or TRBV12-4 with TRBJ1-2; maybe TRBD1 (6 bases). Trimming took 4 bases from V and 10 from J, leaving 16 bases between them. This CDR3 is built from 13 residues. The chain's CDR3 is CASSSSGGQVYTF. In nucleotides, the CDR3 is TGTGCCAGCAGTTCTAGCGGGGGGCAAGTCTACACCTTC.